The 10 T cell receptor beta chains listed next were all sequenced from one sample in a study of beta chain features in type 1 diabetes. Their antigens are not known. Sequencing targeted expressed TCRB transcripts, as all isolated RNA had been reverse transcribed. The data were produced by immunoSEQ multiplex PCR, yet TCRdb's version contains in-frame clones alone and is incomplete. There are about 250,000 clones in the sample; about a tenth occur only once, and about 0.018% lies in the top ten. Broader study findings: Type 1 diabetes patients showed a moderate but significant shortening of TCRB CDR3s in all four CD4+ subsets.

Sequencing input: naive CD4+ T cells from blood. These receptors all come from a man aged 25 to 40 with type 1 diabetes.

This clone was seen only a few times. The chain recombines TRBV7-9 with TRBJ2-3; TRBD2 aligns across 8 bases. The V gene end was trimmed by 10 bases and the J gene end by 2 bases; junction bases not matched to a gene: 5. Germline CDR1 and CDR2: SEHNR and FQNEAQ (reference sequence). The CDR3 spans 13 residues. The CDR3: CATVAGPTDTQYF. CDR3 DNA sequence: TGTGCCACCGTAGCGGGGCCCACAGATACGCAGTATTTT.

V is TRBV10-3 and J is TRBJ1-6; D might be TRBD1 (5 bases). CDR3 length: 14 residues. Trimming took 3 bases from V and 10 from J, leaving 13 bases between them. CDR1 ENHRY and CDR2 SYGVKD come from the germline V gene. The CDR3 sequence: CAISETQAGSPLHF. CDR3 bases: TGTGCCATCAGTGAAACGCAGGCAGGGTCACCCCTCCACTTT.

V and J are TRBV7-9 and TRBJ1-4, with D possibly being TRBD1 (6 bases). The CDR3 contains 15 residues. V gave up 1 base and J gave up 3 bases, with 9 bases separating them. Germline CDR1 is SEHNR and CDR2 is FQNEAQ (reference sequence). CDR3: CASSLEGGSNEKLFF. CDR3 bases: TGTGCCAGCAGCTTAGAGGGGGGGTCTAATGAAAAACTGTTTTTT.

The rearrangement joins TRBV5-1 to TRBJ1-5, with 12 bases matching TRBD1. Germline-derived CDR1 and CDR2 are SGHRS and YFSETQ. Losses at the gene ends were 4 bases for V and 4 bases for J; bases not matched to a gene: 6. The CDR3 is 16 amino acids. CDR3 sequence reads: CASSTGTGGPNQPQHF. The CDR3 DNA sequence: TGCGCCAGCAGCACCGGGACAGGGGGCCCGAATCAGCCCCAGCATTTT.

This clone was observed a few times. The V gene is TRBV5-1, the J gene TRBJ2-1; 11 bases agree with TRBD1. J gave up 7 bases and V 4 bases, and 7 bases lay outside the gene matches. Germline assignment: CDR1 SGHRS and CDR2 YFSETQ. The CDR3 sequence is 15 residues long. CDR3 loop: CASSPGTGGSNEQFF. CDR3 DNA: TGCGCCAGCAGCCCCGGGACAGGGGGTTCAAATGAGCAGTTCTTC.

This clone was counted between two and nine times. The V gene is TRBV18, the J gene TRBJ1-2; D gene uncertain. Germline V gene data show CDR1 as KGHSH and CDR2 as LQKENI. This CDR3 region has 11 residues. Trimming cost V 10 bases and J 7 bases, with 13 bases left between them. Here the CDR3 reads CATRQLSGYTF. As DNA, the CDR3 is TGTGCCACCAGGCAACTCAGTGGCTACACCTTC. Supplemented by reference TRBV18 and TRBJ1-2, the full variable domain reads NAGVMQNPRHLVRRRGQEARLRCSPMKGHSHVYWYRQLPEEGLKFMVYLQKENIIDESGMPKERFSAEFPKEGPSILRIQQVVRGDSAAYFCATRQLSGYTFGSGTRLTVV.

CDR3 in DNA: TGTGCCAGCAGTTTTTACCAGGGATTCAACGAGCAGTACTTC. This sequence encodes CASSFYQGFNEQYF. The gene calls are TRBV27 and TRBJ2-7; tentative D call: TRBD1 (5 bases). Between the trimmed V and J ends, which lost 3 bases and 5 bases, there was a span of 14 bases. The CDR3 covers 14 residues. CDR1 MNHEY and CDR2 SMNVEV come from the germline V gene (reference sequence).

The chain employs TRBV5-1 and TRBJ2-3; 8 bases line up with TRBD2. The CDR3 extends over 15 amino acids. CDR1 SGHRS and CDR2 YFSETQ come from the germline V gene. V dropped 2 bases and J dropped 3; count of bases not matched to a gene: 5. CDR3 in DNA: TGCGCCAGCAGCTTCTCCGGGGGGGCAACAGATACGCAGTATTTT. Its translation is CASSFSGGATDTQYF. The full variable domain, with the rest looked up from reference TRBV5-1 and TRBJ2-3, is KAGVTQTPRYLIKTRGQQVTLSCSPISGHRSVSWYQQTPGQGLQFLFEYFSETQRNKGNFPGRFSGRQFSNSRSEMNVSTLELGDSALYLCASSFSGGATDTQYFGPGTRLTVL.

The rearrangement joins TRBV5-1 to TRBJ2-1; 7 nucleotides match TRBD1. V gave up 5 bases and J gave up 8 bases; unmatched junction bases: 4. Germline loops: CDR1 SGHRS, CDR2 YFSETQ. The CDR3 contains 12 residues. The CDR3 loop reads CASSPTGDEQFF. The CDR3 bases are TGCGCCAGCAGTCCTACAGGGGATGAGCAGTTCTTC.

The chain is built from TRBV28 and TRBJ2-3; the match to TRBD1 covers 10 bases. The germline gives CDR1 MDHEN, CDR2 SYDVKM. With 8 bases clipped from V and 4 bases from J, the junction kept 6 bases outside the gene matches. The CDR3 totals 14 residues. DNA of the CDR3: TGTGCCAGCTGGGACAGGGGATTGTCAGATACGCAGTATTTT. As protein: CASWDRGLSDTQYF. Drawing the rest from reference TRBV28 and TRBJ2-3, the complete variable domain is DVKVTQSSRYLVKRTGEKVFLECVQDMDHENMFWYRQDPGLGLRLIYFSYDVKMKEKGDIPEGYSVSREKKERFSLILESASTNQTSMYLCASWDRGLSDTQYFGPGTRLTVL.